The entry that follows covers one T cell receptor (beta chain) sequence. Its specific antigen is unknown. Per-nucleotide qualities are absent, and no much larger clonotype sits a single base away. Libraries were constructed by the immunoSEQ multiplex PCR assay. TCRdb mirrors the immuneACCESS table, restricted to in-frame sequences. Some clones are absent from its copies; in checked studies, under half trace to an unresolved V gene, and the reason for the others is unknown. The sample table records fewer than 45,000 clones; less than 95% of these occur just once. The ten largest clonotypes hold more than 8.5% of the sample. From the germline V gene (reference sequence), CDR1 is LNHDA and CDR2 is SQIVND. V gives up 5 bases and J gives up 7 bases, and the segment between their germline ends measures 24 bases. Measured from the cysteine to the phenylalanine, the CDR3 is 16 residues long. The DNA shown is the 48-base CDR3, in frame from base 1.

These data are taken from a study of T cell changes during pregnancy in multiple sclerosis (dated 2019 in TCRdb). Background on the whole study: The study examined how the T cell repertoire changed over the course of pregnancy in women with multiple sclerosis.

The material sequenced was CD8+ T cells from peripheral blood mononuclear cells, taken in the first trimester of pregnancy. The sequence is built from TRBV19 and TRBJ2-7; confidence is insufficient to name the D gene. The receptor comes from a female donor with multiple sclerosis, enrolled in a pregnancy study. The CDR3 region: CASSEVHSGLSEEQYF. The base sequence is TGTGCCAGTAGTGAAGTTCACAGTGGTCTCTCGGAAGAGCAGTACTTC.